The clone carrying this T cell receptor beta chain was detected a few times. Its antigen is not known. Through a sample-barcoded 5' primer and a J-beta primer mix, a second PCR was run for roughly 7 to 12 cycles. TCRdb recomputed calls from the 5' RACE reads with MiXCR, one row per CDR3 protein. This table holds about 780,000 distinct CDR3 sequences, about 47% found once. This specimen comes from a study of blood T cells in healthy people across ages. Study-level points and caveats: A strong correlation was seen between TCR beta diversity and naive T cell percentage. Roughly linear declines in TCR beta diversity per million T cells occurred with age. The diversity estimates, figures obtained from one million T cells, were considered underestimates.

Isolation yielded PBMCs, at least 6.5 million per sample, in every case. CDR1 is SGDLS and CDR2 is YYNGEE in the germline V gene. The CDR3 length is 15 residues. Trimming left V 0 bases short and J 0 bases short, with 9 bases between. The chain recombines TRBV9 with TRBJ1-2; D unclear. The receptor was isolated from a man of 80 years or more in good health. Sequencing was carried out using blood. As DNA, the CDR3 is TGTGCCAGCAGCGTAGCCTCGGGAGCTAACTATGGCTACACCTTC. Protein sequence: CASSVASGANYGYTF.